A selection of T cell receptor beta chains follows, all from one sample in a study of blood T cells in healthy people across ages. TCRdb passed the 5' RACE reads through MiXCR, listing each CDR3 protein once. This table holds over 700,000 distinct CDR3 sequences, about 55% found once. Sequences were obtained from blood. Receptor source: a man older than 75 in good health. Each CDR3 is given with its conserved first and last residue. The D gene is left open where the match is weak. Expanded clones are given a class, and other clones once, few, many or no size at all.

once,NA,TRBJ1-4,TRBV20-1,CSARDRGRGNEKLFF,TGCAGTGCTAGAGATCGGGGCAGGGGTAATGAAAAACTGTTTTTT
NA,NA,TRBJ2-3,TRBV7-9,CASGPGASTDTQYF,TGTGCCAGCGGCCCGGGGGCCAGCACAGATACGCAGTATTTT
NA,NA,TRBJ2-7,TRBV2,CASKGEIYEQYF,TGTGCCAGCAAAGGGGAGATCTACGAGCAGTACTTC
NA,TRBD2,TRBJ2-3,TRBV15,CATSPNPGLAGGEHRYAYF,TGTGCCACCAGCCCTAATCCGGGACTAGCGGGAGGGGAGCACAGATACGCGTATTTT
few,NA,TRBJ2-7,TRBV27,CASISGKGEQYF,TGTGCCAGCATCTCGGGAAAGGGCGAGCAGTACTTC
NA,TRBD1,TRBJ1-1,TRBV6-2/TRBV6-3,CASGDRAITEAFF,TGTGCCAGCGGTGACAGGGCTATCACTGAAGCTTTCTTT
NA,TRBD2,TRBJ2-3,TRBV14,CASSQDLLAGTDTQYF,TGTGCCAGCAGCCAAGATTTACTAGCGGGAACAGATACGCAGTATTTT
NA,NA,TRBJ1-4,TRBV9,CASSVGQTGGVEKLFF,TGTGCCAGCAGCGTGGGGCAGACGGGGGGAGTCGAAAAACTGTTTTTT
NA,TRBD1,TRBJ1-1,TRBV7-2,CASKRGQGATEAFF,TGTGCCAGCAAGAGGGGGCAGGGGGCGACTGAAGCTTTCTTT
few,NA,TRBJ2-5,TRBV6-6,CASSVWTALTETQYF,TGTGCCAGCAGCGTCTGGACAGCTCTTACTGAGACCCAGTACTTC
NA,TRBD1,TRBJ1-2,TRBV12-3/TRBV12-4,CASTYIRPGGTDYGYTF,TGTGCCAGCACTTACATTAGGCCAGGGGGCACTGACTATGGCTACACCTTC
NA,NA,TRBJ2-1,TRBV5-1,CASSPADRVTYNEQFF,TGCGCCAGCAGCCCGGCGGACCGTGTTACCTACAATGAGCAGTTCTTC
once,NA,TRBJ2-5,TRBV5-4,CASSPDGQETQYF,TGTGCCAGCAGCCCGGACGGGCAAGAGACCCAGTACTTC
NA,TRBD2,TRBJ2-7,TRBV13,CASRGGVSYEQYF,TGTGCCAGCAGGGGGGGGGTGTCCTACGAGCAGTACTTC
NA,NA,TRBJ2-1,TRBV5-1,CASSFRRLGIYEQFF,TGCGCCAGCAGCTTTAGGCGACTAGGGATATATGAGCAGTTCTTC
NA,NA,TRBJ2-4,TRBV5-1,CASSLLVAENIQYF,TGCGCCAGCAGCTTGCTGGTAGCCGAAAACATTCAGTACTTC
NA,TRBD2,TRBJ2-7,TRBV12-3/TRBV12-4,CASSKREGSYEQYF,TGTGCCAGCAGCAAGCGGGAGGGATCCTACGAGCAGTACTTC
NA,TRBD1,TRBJ1-1,TRBV9,CASSMGQGSSEAFF,TGTGCCAGCAGCATGGGACAGGGATCATCTGAAGCTTTCTTT
NA,NA,TRBJ2-1,TRBV4-2,CASSQETWAGDEQFF,TGTGCCAGCAGCCAAGAAACATGGGCCGGGGATGAGCAGTTCTTC
NA,NA,TRBJ2-5,TRBV2,CASARSVNEQYF,TGTGCCAGCGCCCGGTCGGTCAATGAGCAGTACTTC
NA,NA,TRBJ2-1,TRBV20-1,CSALRAGSYNEQFF,TGCAGTGCTCTCCGTGCAGGGTCCTACAATGAGCAGTTCTTC
many,NA,TRBJ2-3,TRBV10-3,CAISNPSRYAYF,TGTGCCATCAGCAACCCCTCCAGATACGCGTATTTT
NA,NA,TRBJ2-3,TRBV6-1,CASDGDSTDTQYF,TGTGCCAGCGACGGGGATTCCACAGATACGCAGTATTTT
NA,NA,TRBJ2-1,TRBV11-2,CANSRGTEQFF,TGTGCCAACTCAAGGGGGACTGAGCAGTTCTTC
NA,TRBD1,TRBJ2-6,TRBV4-2,CASRRTGGEAGANVLTF,TGTGCCAGCAGGAGGACAGGGGGAGAAGCTGGGGCCAACGTCCTGACTTTC
once,NA,TRBJ1-6,TRBV7-9,CASRTLDNSPLHF,TGTGCCAGCAGGACACTGGATAATTCACCCCTCCACTTT
NA,NA,TRBJ2-5,TRBV20-1,CSARDLAGTETQYF,TGCAGTGCTAGAGATCTGGCAGGGACGGAGACCCAGTACTTC
few,TRBD2,TRBJ2-1,TRBV28,CASSPGLAGVEQFF,TGTGCCAGCAGTCCGGGACTAGCGGGAGTTGAGCAGTTCTTC
once,TRBD2,TRBJ2-2,TRBV24-1,CATSEWTSGNTGELFF,TGTGCCACCAGTGAGTGGACTAGCGGGAACACCGGGGAGCTGTTTTTT
NA,NA,TRBJ2-6,TRBV7-2,CASSPRLSGANVLTF,TGTGCCAGCAGCCCAAGACTCTCTGGGGCCAACGTCCTGACTTTC
NA,NA,TRBJ1-5,TRBV4-1,CASTKDGRGGQPQHF,TGCGCCAGCACCAAAGACGGCAGGGGCGGTCAGCCCCAGCATTTT
NA,NA,TRBJ2-7,TRBV29-1,CSATTGYNEQYF,TGCAGCGCCACTACAGGGTACAATGAGCAGTACTTC
few,NA,TRBJ2-7,TRBV29-1,CSVAGEPYEQYF,TGCAGCGTTGCAGGGGAGCCCTACGAGCAGTACTTC
NA,NA,TRBJ2-7,TRBV28,CASKPGGTVIYEQYF,TGTGCCAGCAAGCCGGGGGGGACAGTGATCTACGAGCAGTACTTC